These 14 T cell receptor beta chains were all obtained from the same sample, sequenced in a study of Graves' ophthalmopathy and Graves' hyperthyroidism. RNA transcripts were the template, and TCR beta CDR3 regions were amplified from them. RT-PCR with HTBI primers came first, then second-round multiplex PCR. TCRdb fed the multiplex PCR reads into MiXCR, producing one record per CDR3 protein. The sample consists of under 800,000 distinct CDR3 sequences, about 24% of them appearing once. Sequencing was carried out using peripheral blood. The receptors come from a woman younger than 35 with stable Graves' hyperthyroidism. Some clones in this sample may be carry-over from other donors' samples.

Remarks on this clonotype: A read error may account for a junction end that differs from germline. The chain has TRBV28 and TRBJ2-7; 9 nucleotides agree with TRBD2. Germline CDR1 MDHEN, CDR2 SYDVKM. There are 16 residues in the CDR3. The CDR3 DNA follows: TGTGCCAGCAGTTCCAGTAACCCCCGGCGGGGGGGGGAGCAGTGCTTC. Residues: CASSSSNPRRGGEQCF.

This clonotype was observed a few times. The chain joins TRBV5-1 to TRBJ2-7, with 10 bases identical to TRBD1. Germline values: CDR1 SGHRS, CDR2 YFSETQ. V was clipped by 3 bases and J by 3 bases; unmatched bases: 6. CDR3 length: 15 amino acids. The CDR3 here is CASSSGGQGFYEQYF. CDR3 in DNA: TGCGCCAGCAGCTCGGGGGGACAGGGGTTCTACGAGCAGTACTTC.

The CDR3 nucleotides read TGCGCCAGGGCACCGGGACTAGTGCTCGAGGAGCTGTTTTTT. It specifies CARAPGLVLEELFF. The chain combines TRBV5-1 with TRBJ2-2; 8 positions agree with TRBD2. The CDR3 contains 14 residues. Trimming cost V 8 bases and J 10 bases; bases outside gene matches: 13. The V gene's germline CDR1 is SGHRS and CDR2 YFSETQ.

The sample holds many counts of this clonotype. The chain has TRBV6-1 and TRBJ1-6, with a weak D call TRBD1 (6 bases). The germline gives CDR1 MNHNS, CDR2 SASEGT. The germline V and J ends were trimmed by 6 bases and 7 bases, with 13 bases remaining between them. This CDR3 contains 14 residues. CDR3 region: CASRSQGENSPLHF. The CDR3 region has the DNA TGTGCCAGCAGGTCACAGGGAGAGAATTCACCCCTCCACTTT.

This clonotype was seen many times. V is TRBV5-1 and J is TRBJ1-2; no clear D. V lost 3 bases and J 0 bases, leaving 12 bases between the germline ends. Germline assignment: CDR1 SGHRS and CDR2 YFSETQ. The CDR3 length is 15 residues. The CDR3 DNA is TGCGCCAGCAGCTGGGGTGGAAGGACTAACTATGGCTACACCTTC. Translation gives CASSWGGRTNYGYTF.

The chain combines TRBV4-2 with TRBJ1-5; D is possibly TRBD1 (5 bases). This CDR3 comprises 15 residues. The germline V gene encodes CDR1 LGHNA and CDR2 YNFKEQ. V lost 4 bases and J lost 1, with 11 bases in between. The CDR3 bases are TGTGCCAGCAGCCGGACCAGGGCCAGCAATCAGCCCCAGCATTTT. It translates to CASSRTRASNQPQHF.

The rearrangement uses TRBV14 and TRBJ2-7; 7 nucleotides agree with TRBD2. The CDR3 is made up of 14 amino acids. Trimming at V came to 2 bases and at J to 5 bases, leaving 6 bases not matched to a gene. CDR1 is SGHDN and CDR2 is FVKESK in the germline V gene. DNA for the CDR3: TGTGCCAGCAGCCAAATGGGGGGGTTCGACGAGCAGTACTTC. Translated: CASSQMGGFDEQYF.

The chain's CDR3 is CASSFQAGGNTIYF. For the CDR3, the DNA is TGTGCCAGCAGCTTCCAGGCTGGAGGAAACACCATATATTTT. The chain combines TRBV7-2 with TRBJ1-3; D is unresolved. The CDR3 contains 14 residues. Germline V gene lookup returns CDR1 SGHTA and CDR2 FQGNSA. V was pared by 3 bases and J by 4 bases, with 10 bases between.

This clonotype was counted many times. J is TRBJ1-2 and V is TRBV20-1, with 11 bases identical to TRBD1. The CDR3 covers 18 residues. V trimming: 0 bases; J trimming: 2 bases; junction bases outside the gene matches: 11. Germline CDR1 and CDR2: DFQATT and SNEGSKA (reference sequence). CDR3 region: CSARDIPDRGRRNYGYTF. The CDR3 DNA is TGCAGTGCTAGAGATATCCCGGACAGGGGGCGGAGGAACTATGGCTACACCTTC.

This clonotype has at least ten counts. The CDR3 loop reads CASSIAPGGNQPQHF. In DNA, the CDR3 is TGTGCCAGTAGTATAGCTCCGGGCGGCAATCAGCCCCAGCATTTT. The chain combines TRBV19 with TRBJ1-5; no reliable D call. Trimming left V 1 base short and J 2 bases short, with 9 bases between. Germline V lookup: CDR1 LNHDA, CDR2 SQIVND (reference sequence). CDR3 length equals 15 residues.

This chain's CDR3 is CASSLAGINQPQHF. The CDR3 coding sequence is TGTGCCAGCAGCTTAGCAGGGATCAATCAGCCCCAGCATTTT. The chain joins TRBV7-2 to TRBJ1-5; D gene unclear. V lost 0 bases and J lost 3, with 6 bases in between. This CDR3 has 14 amino acids. Germline values: CDR1 SGHTA, CDR2 FQGNSA.

This clonotype was counted many times. The chain combines TRBV5-5 with TRBJ2-2; 8 bases are a match to TRBD1. Trimming cost V 4 bases and J 15 bases; bases outside gene matches: 11. Germline CDR1 SGHKS, CDR2 YYEKEE (reference sequence). There are 13 residues in the CDR3. The CDR3 DNA reads as TGTGCCAGCAGCCACACCGGACAGGGCGAGTTGTTTTTT. It codes for CASSHTGQGELFF.

The chain has TRBV28 and TRBJ1-2; D gene uncertain. From germline, CDR1 is MDHEN and CDR2 SYDVKM. There are 13 residues in the CDR3. Trimming cost V 8 bases and J 0 bases, with 10 bases left between them. CDR3 protein: CASAPGANYGYTF. The DNA for the CDR3 is TGTGCCAGCGCCCCGGGCGCTAACTATGGCTACACCTTC.

This clonotype has a single count. The rearrangement uses TRBV11-2 and TRBJ2-4, with a tentative D call TRBD2 (5 bases). The germline V gene encodes CDR1 SGHAT and CDR2 FQNNGV. This CDR3 region has 13 residues. Trimming removed 6 bases from V and 3 bases from J, with 9 bases in between. This CDR3 reads CASRRAGKNIQYF. The CDR3 coding sequence is TGTGCCAGCAGGAGGGCTGGCAAAAACATTCAGTACTTC.